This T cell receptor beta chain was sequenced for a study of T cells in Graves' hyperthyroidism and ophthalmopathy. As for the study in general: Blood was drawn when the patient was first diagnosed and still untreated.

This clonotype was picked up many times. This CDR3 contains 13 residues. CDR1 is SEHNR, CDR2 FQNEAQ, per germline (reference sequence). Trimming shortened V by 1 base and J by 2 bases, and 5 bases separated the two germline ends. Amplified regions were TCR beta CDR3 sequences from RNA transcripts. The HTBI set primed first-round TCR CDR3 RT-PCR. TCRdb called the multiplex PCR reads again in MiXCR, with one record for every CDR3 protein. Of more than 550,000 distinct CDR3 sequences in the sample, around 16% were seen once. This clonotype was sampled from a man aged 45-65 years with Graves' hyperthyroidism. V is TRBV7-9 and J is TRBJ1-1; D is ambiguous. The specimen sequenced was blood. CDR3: CASSLEDNTEAFF. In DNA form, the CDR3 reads TGTGCCAGCAGCTTAGAGGACAACACTGAAGCTTTCTTT.